This T cell receptor beta chain was observed in a study of T cells after posttransplantation cyclophosphamide. Sequenced by immunoSEQ multiplex PCR; TCRdb stores in-frame clones only, minus some. Of 15,000 to 19,000 clones in the sample, roughly 84% were seen once. The study's findings and limits: Recipient CMV seropositivity and CMV reactivation strongly tracked TRB clonality. Later post-transplant blood repertoires were often dominated by donor CD8+ memory clones. Skin or GI-infiltrating T cells shared few TRB sequences with blood.

Of note for this clone: The antigen remains undetermined.

Control samples came 1 year after myeloablative marrow transplants with methotrexate plus calcineurin inhibitor. The CDR3 is made up of 11 amino acids. Germline V gives CDR1 SNHLY, CDR2 FYNNEI. This specimen consisted of PBMCs, obtained roughly 350 days after allogeneic stem cell transplant with calcineurin inhibitor and methotrexate. V and J are TRBV2 and TRBJ2-5; 7 bases map to TRBD2. The end of the DNA is better explained by TRBJ2-7, so the J call may be wrong. The sequence came from a young adult male patient who received an allogeneic stem cell transplant from a related donor, was CMV-positive, and had no GVHD. The graft donor may have given rise to some T cells. The CDR3 bases are TGTGCCAGCAGGGGGGGGTACGAGCAGTACTTC. Its translation is CASRGGYEQYF.